The subject of this entry is one TCR beta chain. This entry comes from a study of T cell changes during pregnancy in multiple sclerosis. The CDR3 extends over 13 amino acids. The V gene's germline CDR1 is SQVTM and CDR2 ANQGSEA. Trimming took 6 bases from V and 2 from J; bases not matched to a gene: 2. Some clones are missing from TCRdb's copy, which holds only in-frame ones; the method was immunoSEQ multiplex PCR. The table includes approximately 100,000 clones, about nine tenths detected once. The TCR originated in a female donor with multiple sclerosis, enrolled in a pregnancy study. The input for sequencing was peripheral blood, taken after pregnancy. The V and J genes are TRBV29-1 and TRBJ2-1, with 9 bases lining up with TRBD1. Written as DNA, the CDR3 is TGCAGCGTCGACAGGGGGACCTACAATGAGCAGTTCTTC. This translates into CSVDRGTYNEQFF.